The 20 T cell receptor beta chains presented below share a single source sample, sequenced in a study of ipilimumab plus nivolumab after autologous stem cell transplantation. The table came from immunoSEQ multiplex PCR; TCRdb's copy has only in-frame clones and leaves some out. The profile shows fewer than 85,000 clones, around 80% of them singletons. Here the sequenced sample was PBMCs, taken in a trial of ipilimumab plus nivolumab as post-transplant consolidation. Receptor source: a male donor with diffuse large B-cell lymphoma.

V usage is TRBV28 and J usage is TRBJ1-5; D not certain. Trimming took 6 bases from V and 1 from J, leaving 4 bases between them. This CDR3 contains 12 residues. Germline CDR1 is MDHEN and CDR2 is SYDVKM. The DNA of the CDR3 is TGTGCCAGCAGGGGAAGCAATCAGCCCCAGCATTTT. The encoded protein is CASRGSNQPQHF.

This chain links TRBV4-3 with TRBJ1-4; a weak D match, TRBD1 (5 bases). Germline V lookup: CDR1 LGHNA, CDR2 YSLEER. The length of the CDR3 is 15 residues. V was cut by 4 bases and J by 5 bases, with 14 bases left in between. The CDR3 DNA sequence: TGCGCCAGCAGCCGCTCGGGGCACGGAAATGAAAAACTGTTTTTT. Protein product: CASSRSGHGNEKLFF.

The rearrangement uses TRBV9 and TRBJ2-5, with D perhaps matching TRBD1 or TRBD2 (5 bases each). The V and J ends lost 3 bases and 2 bases respectively, with 14 bases between them. Per germline, CDR1 SGDLS and CDR2 YYNGEE. The CDR3 covers 15 residues. The CDR3 protein is CASSASGTKQETQYF. CDR3 in DNA: TGTGCCAGCAGCGCGTCCGGGACGAAGCAAGAGACCCAGTACTTC.

The chain carries TRBV14 and TRBJ1-1, with D unresolved. CDR1 is SGHDN and CDR2 is FVKESK in the germline V gene. The CDR3 runs to 13 residues. The V gene lost 4 bases and the J gene lost 7 bases, with 13 bases spanning the gap. In DNA form, the CDR3 reads TGTGCCAGCAGCCTCGCCAGCAGCCTTGAAGCTTTCTTT. The encoded protein is CASSLASSLEAFF.

This chain uses TRBV5-4 with TRBJ2-5; TRBD1 might be the D (6 bases). Germline V gene lookup returns CDR1 SGHNT and CDR2 YYREEE (reference sequence). Trimming took 5 bases from V and 2 from J, leaving 16 bases between them. This CDR3 spans 15 amino acids. The CDR3 reads CASSFDQGPQETQYF. DNA for the CDR3: TGTGCCAGCAGTTTTGATCAGGGGCCGCAAGAGACCCAGTACTTC.

CDR3 protein: CASSLRGINEQYF. CDR3 in DNA: TGCGCCAGCAGCTTACGGGGAATCAACGAGCAGTACTTC. The rearrangement uses TRBV5-1 and TRBJ2-7, with D maybe TRBD2 (5 bases). This CDR3 has 13 residues. The ends were cut back, 2 bases at V and 5 bases at J, with 11 bases in the middle. CDR1 is SGHRS and CDR2 is YFSETQ in the germline V gene.

The gene calls are TRBV6-6 and TRBJ1-2; possible D gene TRBD1, 5 bases. The ends were cut back, 5 bases at V and 7 bases at J, with 17 bases in the middle. This CDR3 has 14 amino acids. CDR1 and CDR2 (germline): MNHNY, SVGAGI (reference sequence). CDR3: CASSRDMGVSGYTF. CDR3 DNA: TGTGCCAGCAGTCGAGACATGGGGGTATCTGGCTACACCTTC.

The chain carries TRBV5-4 and TRBJ2-7; 7 nucleotides agree with TRBD1. Germline values: CDR1 SGHNT, CDR2 YYREEE (reference sequence). V was clipped by 0 bases and J by 3 bases; unmatched bases: 6. The CDR3 runs 15 residues. DNA of the CDR3: TGTGCCAGCAGCTTGGTGGGGACAGTGGACTACGAGCAGTACTTC. Amino acids: CASSLVGTVDYEQYF.

The chain carries TRBV7-9 and TRBJ1-5; 8 bases align to TRBD1. This CDR3 is 16 amino acids long. The V gene's germline CDR1 is SEHNR and CDR2 FQNEAQ (reference sequence). The junction had 9 bases not matched to a gene; V was cut back by 4 bases and J by 4 bases. This CDR3 reads CASSSSDRGGNQPQHF. DNA for the CDR3: TGTGCCAGCAGCTCGTCCGACAGGGGTGGAAATCAGCCCCAGCATTTT.

The chain recombines TRBV19 with TRBJ1-2; weak D call: TRBD1 (5 bases). The germline V gene has CDR1 LNHDA and CDR2 SQIVND (reference sequence). Between the trimmed V and J ends, which lost 9 bases and 5 bases, there was a span of 16 bases. The CDR3 is made up of 13 amino acids. The CDR3 bases are TGTGCCAGCACGCCTCGGGGCATTTATGGCTACACCTTC. Its protein is CASTPRGIYGYTF.

The chain employs TRBV7-6 and TRBJ2-3; D gene uncertain. CDR3 length: 14 amino acids. CDR1 is SGHVS and CDR2 is FNYEAQ in the germline V gene. Trimming took 3 bases from V and 4 from J, leaving 11 bases between them. The CDR3, as DNA: TGTGCCAGCAGCTTTGCACAGAGTGCAGATACGCAGTATTTT. Translating it yields CASSFAQSADTQYF. The complete variable domain, with remaining parts taken from reference TRBV7-6 and TRBJ2-3, reads GAGVSQSPRYKVTKRGQDVALRCDPISGHVSLYWYRQALGQGPEFLTYFNYEAQQDKSGLPNDRFSAERPEGSISTLTIQRTEQRDSAMYRCASSFAQSADTQYFGPGTRLTVL.

This sequence joins TRBV4-1 and TRBJ2-1, with 10 nucleotides matching TRBD2. Losses at the gene ends were 0 bases for V and 7 bases for J; bases not matched to a gene: 6. Germline-derived CDR1 and CDR2 are MGHRA and YSYEKL. The CDR3 consists of 16 residues. The CDR3 sequence is CASSQEVAGGRNEQFF. DNA of the CDR3: TGCGCCAGCAGCCAAGAAGTAGCGGGGGGCCGTAATGAGCAGTTCTTC.

This chain joins TRBV4-2 and TRBJ2-3; D gene uncertain. Germline V CDR1 and CDR2: LGHNA, YNFKEQ. CDR3 size: 15 residues. V lost 0 bases to trimming and J lost 2 bases, with 9 bases between them. CDR3 nucleotide sequence: TGTGCCAGCAGCCAAGATTTGCGGATCACAGATACGCAGTATTTT. Residues: CASSQDLRITDTQYF.

The chain employs TRBV18 and TRBJ1-3, with a possible D match to TRBD1 (6 bases). Germline values: CDR1 KGHSH, CDR2 LQKENI. The CDR3 extends over 16 amino acids. Trimming removed 3 bases at V and 4 bases at J, with 16 bases between. The CDR3 bases are TGTGCCAGCTCACCGGGAAGACAGGCAGGAGGAAACACCATATATTTT. Residues: CASSPGRQAGGNTIYF.

The rearrangement links TRBV7-2 to TRBJ1-2, with D possibly being TRBD1 (6 bases). The germline CDR1 and CDR2 sequences are SGHTA and FQGNSA. The V end was cut by 1 base, the J end by 5 bases, with 17 bases between. This CDR3 is 16 amino acids long. The CDR3 region has the DNA TGTGCCAGCAGCTTAGTGTCGCAGGGGAGGTCGTATGGCTACACCTTC. Its protein product is CASSLVSQGRSYGYTF.

The chain links TRBV7-8 to TRBJ1-6; possibly TRBD1 for D (5 bases). Germline CDR1 SGHVS, CDR2 FQNEAQ. With 5 bases removed from V and 13 bases from J, the gap between germline ends came to 12 bases. The CDR3 contains 12 residues. The CDR3 sequence is CASSRSGTPLHF. The CDR3, as DNA: TGTGCCAGCAGCCGTAGCGGGACTCCCCTCCACTTT.

This chain uses TRBV4-2 with TRBJ1-1, with D unresolved. Deletions cut 5 bases from V and 0 bases from J, with 13 bases between. This CDR3 is 15 amino acids long. Germline CDR1 is LGHNA and CDR2 is YNFKEQ. The CDR3 here is CASSFGSNMNTEAFF. CDR3 nucleotides: TGTGCCAGCAGCTTCGGCAGTAACATGAACACTGAAGCTTTCTTT.

This clone has more than one count but fewer than ten. V and J are TRBV30 and TRBJ2-1, with D hard to call. Germline CDR1 and CDR2: GTSNPN and SVGIG (reference sequence). The CDR3 is 13 amino acids. V dropped 5 bases and J dropped 8 bases, with 16 bases sitting between them. The CDR3 reads CAWSQRSSYEQFF. CDR3 nucleotides: TGTGCCTGGTCTCAAAGGAGTAGTTATGAGCAGTTCTTC. Based on the CDR3 plus reference TRBV30 and TRBJ2-1, the full variable domain is SQTIHQWPATLVQPVGSPLSLECTVEGTSNPNLYWYRQAAGRGLQLLFYSVGIGQISSEVPQNLSASRPQDRQFILSSKKLLLSDSGFYLCAWSQRSSYEQFFGPGTRLTVL.

The sample holds a few counts of this clone. The chain is built from TRBV11-2 and TRBJ2-2; 9 positions match TRBD1. Trimming cost V 0 bases and J 4 bases; bases outside gene matches: 3. The CDR3 runs to 16 residues. Germline-derived CDR1 and CDR2 are SGHAT and FQNNGV. The CDR3 region is CASSLDGTGTTGELFF. The CDR3 region has the DNA TGTGCCAGCAGCTTAGACGGGACAGGGACCACCGGGGAGCTGTTTTTT.

The V and J genes are TRBV20-1 and TRBJ2-1; tentatively, D is TRBD1 (6 bases). The CDR3 sequence is 11 residues long. V was shortened by 7 bases and J by 4 bases, with 8 bases between the two germline ends. The germline CDR1 and CDR2 sequences are DFQATT and SNEGSKA (reference sequence). The CDR3 DNA follows: TGCAGTGTCACAGGGTACAATGAGCAGTTCTTC. Translation gives CSVTGYNEQFF.